The rows below give T cell receptor beta chains drawn from one sample of a study of blood T cell repertoires in COVID-19. Generated by immunoSEQ multiplex PCR, the TCRdb table keeps only in-frame clones and is missing some. This sample has 300,000 to 400,000 clones, with more than 75% found just once. Sequencing was carried out using peripheral blood. The receptor set was obtained from a woman in her 50s with COVID-19, enrolled during active disease. Both conserved end residues are trimmed from each CDR3.

>TRBV3-1/TRBV3-2
ASSQEGRYSYNEQF
>TRBV7-9
ASSVRQGTRQETQY
>TRBV11-3
ASSLGTGDYGYT
>TRBV6-1
ASSEALSQGYSPLH
>TRBV4-3
ASSQDFAGATDTQY
>TRBV3-1/TRBV3-2
ASSLETGLKNIQY
>TRBV12-3/TRBV12-4
ASFSGLYGYT
>TRBV11-2
ASSGLIFEDGYT
>TRBV15
ATAKPRVNSGNTIY
>TRBV30
AWRHAGTFGAQY
>TRBV6-5
ASSFSVNSNQPQH
>TRBV6-6
ASSPRTLNTEAF
>TRBV14
ASSLLPQGDPYEQY
>TRBV6-5
ASMGAGVTYEQY
>TRBV5-1
ASSVTSSTGELF
>TRBV9
ASTWTGNYGYT
>TRBV30
AWSMYSGRGFYEQY
>TRBV30
AWSGGQGVSYEQY
>TRBV9
ASSGTSGPYEQY
>TRBV7-8
ASSLAAGHNEKLF
>TRBV5-1
ASSLMDRDGYT
>TRBV5-4
ASSLARGKTNTEAF
>TRBV28
ASVPGGAVNYGYT
>TRBV6-1
ASSEAGGHLGYT
>TRBV18
ASSDRTGNTGELF
>TRBV24-1
ATRASGKNEQF
>TRBV27
ASNEYGRVNEQF
>TRBV4-2
ASSHPPGTSGYNEQF
>TRBV18
ASSPGQGGETQY
>TRBV27
ASSLLASGNTIY
>TRBV21-1
ASRNHRTGRGSYNEQF
>TRBV11-2
ASSLSPNTDTQY
>TRBV6-5
ASSYGRVNEKLF
>TRBV6-5
ASSLGRGFSYEQY
>TRBV30
AWSLTVGGELF
>TRBV2
ASSSQGSGNTIY
>TRBV29-1
SVPQASLAGTTDTQY
>TRBV15
ATSRGDRGLYTEAF
>TRBV13
ASSLWAWSNEQY